This T cell receptor (beta chain) was obtained from a study of blood T cell repertoires in COVID-19. V dropped 2 bases and J dropped 4 bases, with 14 bases sitting between them. This CDR3 spans 15 amino acids. Per germline, CDR1 MNHEY and CDR2 SVGAGI. The assay was immunoSEQ multiplex PCR, and TCRdb's table has in-frame clones only and misses some. Of 150,000 to 200,000 clones in the sample, approximately 80% were seen once. The chain employs TRBV6-5 and TRBJ1-1; possible D gene TRBD1, 6 bases. The source of this sequence is an elderly woman with active or convalescent COVID-19. Material: peripheral blood. CDR3 loop: CASSYIPGAGTEAFF. CDR3 DNA sequence: TGTGCCAGCAGTTACATCCCAGGGGCAGGCACTGAAGCTTTCTTT.